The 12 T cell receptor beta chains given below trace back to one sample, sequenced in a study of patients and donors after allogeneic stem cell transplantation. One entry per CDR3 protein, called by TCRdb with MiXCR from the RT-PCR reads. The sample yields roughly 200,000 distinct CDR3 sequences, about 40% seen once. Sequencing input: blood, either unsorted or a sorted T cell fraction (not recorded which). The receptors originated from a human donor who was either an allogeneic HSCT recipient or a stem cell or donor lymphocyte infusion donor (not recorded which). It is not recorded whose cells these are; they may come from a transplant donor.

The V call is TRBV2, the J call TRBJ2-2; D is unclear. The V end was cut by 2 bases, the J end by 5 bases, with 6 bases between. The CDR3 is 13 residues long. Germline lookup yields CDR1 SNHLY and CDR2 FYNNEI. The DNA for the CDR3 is TGTGCCAGCAGTGAAACCCGGACCGGGGAGCTGTTTTTT. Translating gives CASSETRTGELFF.

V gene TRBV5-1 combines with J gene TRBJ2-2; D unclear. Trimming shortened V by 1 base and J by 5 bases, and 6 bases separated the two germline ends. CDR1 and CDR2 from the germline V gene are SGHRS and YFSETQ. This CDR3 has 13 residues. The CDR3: CASSLLVTGELFF. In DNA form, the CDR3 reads TGCGCCAGCAGCTTGTTGGTGACCGGGGAGCTGTTTTTT.

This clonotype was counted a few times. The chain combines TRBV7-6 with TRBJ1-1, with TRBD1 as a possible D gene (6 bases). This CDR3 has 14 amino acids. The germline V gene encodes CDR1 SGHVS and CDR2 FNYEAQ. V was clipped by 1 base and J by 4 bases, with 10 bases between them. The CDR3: CASSLGGAGTEAFF. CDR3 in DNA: TGTGCCAGCAGCTTAGGGGGGGCAGGCACTGAAGCTTTCTTT.

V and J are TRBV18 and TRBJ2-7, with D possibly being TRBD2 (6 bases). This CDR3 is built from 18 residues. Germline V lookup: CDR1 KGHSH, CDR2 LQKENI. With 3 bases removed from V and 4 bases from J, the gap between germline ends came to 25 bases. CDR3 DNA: TGTGCCAGCTCACCGGGTACCGGGAGCAGGCTTGGCAATTACGAGCAGTACTTC. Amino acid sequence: CASSPGTGSRLGNYEQYF.

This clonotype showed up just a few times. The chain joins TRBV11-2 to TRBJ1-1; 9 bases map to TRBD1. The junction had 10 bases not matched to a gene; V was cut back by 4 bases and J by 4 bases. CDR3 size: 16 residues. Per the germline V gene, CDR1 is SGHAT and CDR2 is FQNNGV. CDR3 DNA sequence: TGTGCCAGCAGCTCCGGTACAGGGGGCCTTCGCACTGAAGCTTTCTTT. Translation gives CASSSGTGGLRTEAFF.

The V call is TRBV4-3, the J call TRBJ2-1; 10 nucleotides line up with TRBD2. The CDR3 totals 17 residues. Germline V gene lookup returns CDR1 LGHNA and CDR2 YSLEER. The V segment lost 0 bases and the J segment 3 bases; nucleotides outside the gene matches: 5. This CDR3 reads CASSQDEAGGYYNEQFF. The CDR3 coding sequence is TGCGCCAGCAGCCAAGATGAAGCGGGAGGGTACTACAATGAGCAGTTCTTC.

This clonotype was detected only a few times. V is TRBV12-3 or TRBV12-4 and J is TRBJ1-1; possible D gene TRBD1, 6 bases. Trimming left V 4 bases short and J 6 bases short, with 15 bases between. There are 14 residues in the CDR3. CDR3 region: CASSSDQGRAEAFF. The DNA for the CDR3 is TGTGCCAGCAGTTCGGACCAGGGGAGGGCTGAAGCTTTCTTT.

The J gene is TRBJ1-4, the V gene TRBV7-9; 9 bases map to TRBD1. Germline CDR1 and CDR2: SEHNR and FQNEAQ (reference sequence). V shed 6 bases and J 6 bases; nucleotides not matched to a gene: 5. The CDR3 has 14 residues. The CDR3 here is CASSSGTGYEKLFF. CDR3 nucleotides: TGTGCCAGCAGTTCCGGGACAGGGTATGAAAAACTGTTTTTT.

CDR3 in amino acids: CASSSSGETQYF. CDR3 sequence (DNA): TGCGCCAGCAGCTCGTCGGGGGAGACCCAGTACTTC. This sequence joins TRBV5-1 and TRBJ2-5, with a tentative D call TRBD2 (5 bases). Trimming removed 3 bases at V and 5 bases at J, with 8 bases between. Germline V CDR1 and CDR2: SGHRS, YFSETQ. The CDR3 sequence is 12 residues long.

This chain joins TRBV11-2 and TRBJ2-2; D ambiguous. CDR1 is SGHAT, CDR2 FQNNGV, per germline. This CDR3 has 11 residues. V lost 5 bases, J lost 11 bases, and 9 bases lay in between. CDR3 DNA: TGTGCCAGCAGCCCCAGAGACGAGCTGTTTTTT. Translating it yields CASSPRDELFF. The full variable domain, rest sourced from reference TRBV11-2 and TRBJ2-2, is EAGVAQSPRYKIIEKRQSVAFWCNPISGHATLYWYQQILGQGPKLLIQFQNNGVVDDSQLPKDRFSAERLKGVDSTLKIQPAKLEDSAVYLCASSPRDELFFGEGSRLTVL.

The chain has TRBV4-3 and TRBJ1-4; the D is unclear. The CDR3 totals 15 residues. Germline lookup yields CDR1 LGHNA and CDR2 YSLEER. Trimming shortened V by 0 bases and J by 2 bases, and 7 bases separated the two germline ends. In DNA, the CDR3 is TGCGCCAGCAGCCAAGAGGACTTGACTAATGAAAAACTGTTTTTT. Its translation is CASSQEDLTNEKLFF.

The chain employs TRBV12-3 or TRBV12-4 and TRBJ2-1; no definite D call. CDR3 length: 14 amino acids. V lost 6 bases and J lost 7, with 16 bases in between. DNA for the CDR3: TGTGCCAGCAGGGCGCCACACGAAGGGAATGAGCAGTTCTTC. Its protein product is CASRAPHEGNEQFF.